This TCR beta chain is from a study of blood T cell repertoires in COVID-19. Across the study: Acute-phase and convalescent COVID-19 samples originated in the United States, Italy and Spain. Nucleic acid was either cDNA or gDNA, and it came from T cells, B-cell-depleted T cells, or PBMCs.

The germline gives CDR1 SGHVS, CDR2 FNYEAQ. V lost 0 bases and J 2 bases, leaving 14 bases between the germline ends. The CDR3 runs 16 residues. As processed by the authors: It was from reference gene primer amplification that nucleated cell counts were estimated. Clones were read by immunoSEQ multiplex PCR, and TCRdb kept only the in-frame ones, dropping some. Clone size and the V and J calls come from that table; the DNA yielded D and trimming. The profile shows about 220,000 clones, 75% to 85% of them singletons. The sequenced sample consisted of peripheral blood. This chain links TRBV7-6 with TRBJ2-7; maybe TRBD2 (6 bases). The sequence came from a human donor in a cohort sampled during active COVID-19. The CDR3 nucleotides are TGTGCCAGCAGCTTAGCGCCTCTAGCGAACACCTACGAGCAGTACTTC. Protein: CASSLAPLANTYEQYF.